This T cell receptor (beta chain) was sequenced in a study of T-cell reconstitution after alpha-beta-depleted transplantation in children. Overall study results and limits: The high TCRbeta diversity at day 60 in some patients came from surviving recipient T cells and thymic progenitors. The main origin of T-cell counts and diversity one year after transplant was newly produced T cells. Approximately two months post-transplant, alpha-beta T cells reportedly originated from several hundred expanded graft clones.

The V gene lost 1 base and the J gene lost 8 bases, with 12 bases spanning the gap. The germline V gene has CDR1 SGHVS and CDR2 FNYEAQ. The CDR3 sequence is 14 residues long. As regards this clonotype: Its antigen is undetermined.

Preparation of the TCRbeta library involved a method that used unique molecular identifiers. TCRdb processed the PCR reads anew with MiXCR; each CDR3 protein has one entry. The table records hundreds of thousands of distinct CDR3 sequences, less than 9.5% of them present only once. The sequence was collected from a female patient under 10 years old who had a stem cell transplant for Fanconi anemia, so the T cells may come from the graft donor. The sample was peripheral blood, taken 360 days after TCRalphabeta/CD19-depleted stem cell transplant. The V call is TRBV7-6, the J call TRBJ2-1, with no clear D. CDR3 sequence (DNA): TGTGCCAGCAGCTTAGGGGCTAAAGGCCATGAGCAGTTCTTC. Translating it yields CASSLGAKGHEQFF. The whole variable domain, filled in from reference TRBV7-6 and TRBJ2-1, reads GAGVSQSPRYKVTKRGQDVALRCDPISGHVSLYWYRQALGQGPEFLTYFNYEAQQDKSGLPNDRFSAERPEGSISTLTIQRTEQRDSAMYRCASSLGAKGHEQFFGPGTRLTVL.